These 5 T cell receptor beta chains were sequenced from one sample in a study of shared clonotypes between healthy human individuals. Data came from immunoSEQ multiplex PCR; TCRdb stores just in-frame clones and leaves some out. The sample contains approximately 840,000 clones, about 96% of which appear only once. Naive CD8 isolation took CD45RO-negative cells positively selected for CCR7 and excluded terminally differentiated effector memory CD45RA+ cells. The sample was naive CD8+ T cells sorted from blood. The receptors here all came from a man aged 30-40 years in good health.

The chain employs TRBV5-1 and TRBJ2-1; 14 bases are a match to TRBD2. The length of the CDR3 is 17 residues. V lost 0 bases to trimming and J lost 6 bases; unmatched junction nucleotides: 5. Germline V gene data show CDR1 as SGHRS and CDR2 as YFSETQ. The CDR3 loop is CASSLEGLAGAFNEQFF. In DNA form, the CDR3 reads TGCGCCAGCAGCTTGGAGGGACTAGCGGGAGCCTTCAATGAGCAGTTCTTC.

The V call is TRBV7-2, the J call TRBJ2-1; 11 nucleotides agree with TRBD2. The CDR3 sequence is 18 residues long. CDR1 and CDR2 from the germline V gene are SGHTA and FQGNSA. The V and J ends lost 1 base and 7 bases, in that order; junction bases with no gene match: 12. The CDR3 sequence is CASSLVGGPSGRNNEQFF. CDR3 in DNA: TGTGCCAGCAGCTTAGTGGGAGGGCCTAGCGGGAGGAATAATGAGCAGTTCTTC.

As to this clone: This same CDR3 is encoded by further DNA sequences in the sample. CDR3 sequence (DNA): TGTGCCAGCAGTCCGGCCAGCTACGAGCAGTACTTC. Translated, it gives CASSPASYEQYF. This rearrangement joins TRBV6-6 to TRBJ2-7; D is uncertain. The CDR3 sequence is 12 residues long. Germline lookup yields CDR1 MNHNY and CDR2 SVGAGI (reference sequence). V was clipped by 5 bases and J by 3 bases, with 8 bases between them.

The chain links TRBV5-1 to TRBJ2-4; D not resolved. The germline V and J ends were trimmed by 3 bases and 5 bases, with 9 bases remaining between them. CDR1 is SGHRS, CDR2 YFSETQ, per germline. This CDR3 is 13 amino acids long. As DNA, the CDR3 is TGCGCCAGCAGCTCGGACCTGGAAAACATTCAGTACTTC. Translated, it gives CASSSDLENIQYF.

The rearrangement uses TRBV7-3 and TRBJ2-1; TRBD2 matches at 14 bases. The CDR3 consists of 20 residues. V was clipped by 2 bases and J by 8 bases; unmatched bases: 17. Germline V gene data show CDR1 as SGHTA and CDR2 as FQGTGA. CDR3 sequence: CASSLFGVGVQGLAGDEQFF. The CDR3 DNA sequence: TGTGCCAGCAGCTTATTTGGGGTAGGCGTACAGGGACTAGCGGGAGATGAGCAGTTCTTC.